The present T cell receptor (beta chain) was sequenced within a study of blood T cell repertoires in COVID-19 (dated by TCRdb to 2018 to 2020). Concerning the study at large: Samples from collaborators originated in the United States, Italy and Spain and spanned both the acute and convalescent phases of COVID-19. The prospective study material was composed of cDNA or gDNA derived from T cells, B-cell-depleted T cells, or PBMCs. Subjects who had been exposed to COVID-19, were actively infected with it, or had recovered from it provided the deeply sampled blood TCRbeta repertoires that made up the dataset. The repertoires were released in a freely available public database intended as a resource for research on the immune response to SARS-CoV-2. Samples were obtained from the ongoing ImmuneRACE study (first 160 participants) and from some 1,200 subjects provided by 6 global collaborators. Sample metadata almost always included a de-identified subject ID, COVID-19 status, age in years and sex. Where available, HLA class I and class II types were taken from metadata supplied by the sample provider and were not determined by assay-based typing. The paper's findings and limits, for the study overall: How much clinical and demographic metadata was included differed by source and by participant, and the metadata was provided uncurated.

This clone occurred a few times. What antigen it recognizes has not been identified. No quality values exist for individual bases; no much larger clone is one base distant. The CDR3 starts with the cysteine, ends with the phenylalanine, and has 16 residues. Kept here is only the CDR3 DNA, which spans 48 bases and is read in frame from base 1. V is cut by 0 bases and J by 2 bases, and the space between the germline ends is 11 bases. The germline V gene encodes CDR1 MNHNY and CDR2 SVGAGI (reference sequence). The immunoSEQ Assay, a bias-controlled multiplex PCR, was used to amplify TCRbeta CDR3 regions from genomic DNA. The study's processing was this. The number of nucleated cells in each sample was estimated from the amplification of reference gene primers within the assay. Sequence reads were collapsed and filtered to measure the absolute abundance of every unique TCRbeta CDR3 rearrangement. For each sample, productive Simpson clonality was calculated as the square root of Simpson's diversity index over productive rearrangements. Sourced from immuneACCESS, this table was stored by TCRdb with only in-frame sequences that have V and J called. A share of the clones is absent; for the studies checked, an unresolved V gene accounts for under half, and the remainder has no known explanation. V and J calls and clone size are given by that table; D and trimming were obtained from the DNA. Within this sample are about 200,000 clones, with roughly 80% of them counted one time only. The ten largest clones take up under 7% of the sample.

In Seattle, one collaborating source enrolled patients while the infection was active and tracked those patients longitudinally over the course of disease. Collaborating institutions collected whole blood in K2EDTA tubes following their own protocols. For TCRbeta analysis, collaborator samples were shipped as frozen whole blood, as isolated PBMCs, or as DNA extracted from either sample type. Sequenced sample: peripheral blood. The receptor was isolated from a woman aged 40 to 50 with COVID-19, enrolled during active disease. The rearranged chain carries TRBV6-6 and TRBJ2-1; the D gene identity is not certain. The CDR3 amino acid sequence is: CASSYSFQKTYNEQFF. The DNA sequence is TGTGCCAGCAGTTACTCGTTCCAGAAGACCTACAATGAGCAGTTCTTC.